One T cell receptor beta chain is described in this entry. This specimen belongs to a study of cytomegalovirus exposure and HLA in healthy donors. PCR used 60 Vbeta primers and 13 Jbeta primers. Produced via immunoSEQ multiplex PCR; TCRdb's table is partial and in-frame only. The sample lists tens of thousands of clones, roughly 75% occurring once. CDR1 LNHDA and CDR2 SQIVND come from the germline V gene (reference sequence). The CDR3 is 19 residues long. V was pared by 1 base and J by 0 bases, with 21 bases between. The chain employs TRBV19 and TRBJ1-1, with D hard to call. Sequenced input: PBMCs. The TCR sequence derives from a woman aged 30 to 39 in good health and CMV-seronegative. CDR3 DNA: TGTGCCAGTAGTATAGGAGTAGGGAGGTTTCGTCCCTTGAACACTGAAGCTTTCTTT. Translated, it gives CASSIGVGRFRPLNTEAFF.